Presented here are 30 T cell receptor beta chains from one specimen sequenced in a study of Ad26.COV2.S vaccination and SARS-CoV-2 variants. Sequencing was performed with immunoSEQ multiplex PCR; in TCRdb, only in-frame clones are kept and a portion is missing. The sample lists 250,000 to 300,000 clones, 80% to 90% occurring once. This sample's treatment: 15 to 20 received Ad26.COV2.S at low or high dose, single or two shots; roughly five received placebo; per-sample allocation not given. Day 63 following the first vaccine or placebo injection was when the samples were taken. The source was peripheral blood, collected in a trial of Ad26.COV2.S vaccine versus placebo. All receptors derive from a person between 18 and 65 years old who received the Ad26.COV2.S COVID-19 vaccine or a placebo.

The V gene is TRBV25-1, the J gene TRBJ2-3; maybe TRBD2 (6 bases). Germline V gene lookup returns CDR1 MGHDK and CDR2 SYGVNS. Trimming removed 9 bases at V and 2 bases at J, with 12 bases between. CDR3 length: 13 residues. This CDR3 reads CASISGFTDTQYF. The CDR3, as DNA: TGTGCCAGTATTAGCGGATTCACAGATACGCAGTATTTT.

J is TRBJ2-1 and V is TRBV11-2; 12 positions match TRBD2. CDR3 length: 15 residues. J was trimmed by 7 bases and V by 2 bases; bases with no gene match: 3. The germline V gene encodes CDR1 SGHAT and CDR2 FQNNGV. The CDR3 nucleotides are TGTGCCAGCAGCTTAAGACTAGCGGGAGTAAATGAGCAGTTCTTC. This translates into CASSLRLAGVNEQFF.

The CDR3 loop is CASSQDTSSYNEQFF. CDR3 bases: TGTGCCAGCAGCCAAGATACTTCCTCCTACAATGAGCAGTTCTTC. The rearrangement links TRBV4-2 to TRBJ2-1; D unresolved. This CDR3 has 15 amino acids. With 0 bases removed from V and 0 bases from J, the gap between germline ends came to 6 bases. From germline, CDR1 is LGHNA and CDR2 YNFKEQ.

The rearrangement joins TRBV4-1 to TRBJ2-6, with 12 nucleotides matching TRBD2. The germline V gene encodes CDR1 MGHRA and CDR2 YSYEKL. The V segment lost 1 base and the J segment 4 bases; nucleotides outside the gene matches: 2. The CDR3 length is 17 residues. The CDR3 DNA reads as TGCGCCAGCAGCCAAGGACTAGCGGGGGCCGGGGCCAACGTCCTGACTTTC. It is translated as CASSQGLAGAGANVLTF.

The CDR3: CASSEALSSDTF. As DNA, the CDR3 is TGTGCCAGCAGTGAAGCGCTCTCCTCGGACACCTTC. This chain connects TRBV2 to TRBJ1-2; no reliable D call. The CDR3 totals 12 residues. Germline lookup yields CDR1 SNHLY and CDR2 FYNNEI. The V end was cut by 0 bases, the J end by 12 bases, with 11 bases between.

The chain combines TRBV2 with TRBJ1-5; D is undetermined. Trimming removed 7 bases from V and 5 bases from J, with 12 bases in between. This CDR3 has 13 residues. CDR1 is SNHLY and CDR2 is FYNNEI in the germline V gene. In nucleotides, the CDR3 is TGTGCCAGCAATGAGGAGGCATATCAGCCCCAGCATTTT. It specifies CASNEEAYQPQHF.

This chain connects TRBV3-1 (or the pseudogene TRBV3-2) to TRBJ1-2, with 10 bases matching TRBD1. CDR3 length equals 15 residues. CDR1 is LGHDT, CDR2 YNNKEL, per germline (reference sequence). Trimming at V came to 4 bases and at J to 1 base, leaving 3 bases not matched to a gene. The CDR3 loop reads CASSPRDRGNYGYTF. CDR3 bases: TGTGCCAGCAGCCCCCGGGACAGGGGTAACTATGGCTACACCTTC.

Only a few counts were recorded for this clone. This chain links TRBV6-1 with TRBJ2-1; D gene uncertain. Germline V CDR1 and CDR2: MNHNS, SASEGT. Trimming removed 1 base at V and 0 bases at J, with 13 bases between. The CDR3 contains 17 residues. For the CDR3, the DNA is TGTGCCAGCAGTGAAGGTGTCAGGCCTAACTCCTACAATGAGCAGTTCTTC. This sequence encodes CASSEGVRPNSYNEQFF.

V gene TRBV7-8 combines with J gene TRBJ2-2; the D gene is possibly TRBD2 (6 bases). CDR1 and CDR2 (germline): SGHVS, FQNEAQ. Trimming took 5 bases from V and 6 from J, leaving 10 bases between them. This CDR3 contains 13 residues. CDR3 sequence reads: CASSNRESGELFF. CDR3 nucleotide sequence: TGTGCCAGCAGCAACCGGGAGTCCGGGGAGCTGTTTTTT.

This chain uses TRBV7-9 with TRBJ1-1; a weak D match, TRBD1 (5 bases). V lost 8 bases to trimming and J lost 1 base, with 17 bases between them. The germline V gene encodes CDR1 SEHNR and CDR2 FQNEAQ (reference sequence). The CDR3 consists of 15 residues. The CDR3: CASYPSGSWNTEAFF. The CDR3, as DNA: TGTGCCAGCTACCCTTCAGGGAGTTGGAACACTGAAGCTTTCTTT. Together with reference TRBV7-9 and TRBJ1-1, the CDR3 gives the full variable domain: DTGVSQNPRHKITKRGQNVTFRCDPISEHNRLYWYRQTLGQGPEFLTYFQNEAQLEKSRLLSDRFSAERPKGSFSTLEIQRTEQGDSAMYLCASYPSGSWNTEAFFGQGTRLTVV.

This rearrangement joins TRBV28 to TRBJ1-3; D is unresolved. From germline, CDR1 is MDHEN and CDR2 SYDVKM. The CDR3 covers 15 residues. V lost 6 bases, J lost 0 bases, and 12 bases lay in between. CDR3 loop: CASSEGPASGNTIYF. The CDR3, as DNA: TGTGCCAGCAGCGAAGGACCGGCCTCTGGAAACACCATATATTTT. Full variable domain (remainder filled in from reference TRBV28 and TRBJ1-3): DVKVTQSSRYLVKRTGEKVFLECVQDMDHENMFWYRQDPGLGLRLIYFSYDVKMKEKGDIPEGYSVSREKKERFSLILESASTNQTSMYLCASSEGPASGNTIYFGEGSWLTVV.

To note about this clone: The sample carries other DNA sequences with the same CDR3. The V gene is TRBV6-5, the J gene TRBJ1-5; D uncertain. The CDR3 length is 13 residues. Per the germline V gene, CDR1 is MNHEY and CDR2 is SVGAGI. V shed 0 bases and J shed 5 bases, with 5 bases lying between them. The CDR3 protein is CASSYSRDQPQHF. DNA for the CDR3: TGTGCCAGCAGTTACTCGAGGGATCAGCCCCAGCATTTT.

The V and J genes are TRBV6-5 and TRBJ1-1, with a tentative D call TRBD1 (6 bases). Per germline, CDR1 MNHEY and CDR2 SVGAGI. The CDR3 has 15 residues. V was pared by 0 bases and J by 5 bases, with 13 bases between. CDR3 DNA sequence: TGTGCCAGCAGTTACTCCGCCACAGGGCAGACTGAAGCTTTCTTT. Amino acid sequence: CASSYSATGQTEAFF.

The V and J genes are TRBV27 and TRBJ1-6; 10 bases match TRBD1. V lost 6 bases, J lost 9 bases, and 5 bases stayed unmatched. The CDR3 totals 14 residues. Germline V CDR1 and CDR2: MNHEY, SMNVEV (reference sequence). The CDR3 loop is CASSPGTGASPLHF. The DNA for the CDR3 is TGTGCCAGCAGCCCTGGGACAGGGGCTTCACCCCTCCACTTT.

This chain connects TRBV7-2 to TRBJ2-5; D unclear. The germline V gene has CDR1 SGHTA and CDR2 FQGNSA. There are 13 residues in the CDR3. The V gene lost 3 bases and the J gene lost 7 bases, with 12 bases spanning the gap. CDR3 bases: TGTGCCAGCAGCTTGAGCCGATCAGGGACCCAGTACTTC. Protein sequence: CASSLSRSGTQYF.

The J gene is TRBJ1-2, the V gene TRBV4-1; D remains ambiguous. Per germline, CDR1 MGHRA and CDR2 YSYEKL. With 1 base removed from V and 4 bases from J, the gap between germline ends came to 7 bases. The CDR3 is 13 residues long. CDR3 sequence reads: CASSQVMGYGYTF. The CDR3 nucleotides are TGCGCCAGCAGCCAAGTAATGGGCTATGGCTACACCTTC.

This clone was observed a single time. This rearrangement joins TRBV30 to TRBJ2-5, with unresolved D. The V gene's germline CDR1 is GTSNPN and CDR2 SVGIG (reference sequence). This CDR3 comprises 13 residues. V lost 0 bases, J lost 1 base, and 6 bases lay in between. The CDR3 protein is CAWSVLAQETQYF. The CDR3 DNA reads TGTGCCTGGAGTGTACTGGCCCAAGAGACCCAGTACTTC.

This chain links TRBV6-1 with TRBJ2-7, with 7 bases lining up with TRBD1. Germline V gives CDR1 MNHNS, CDR2 SASEGT. The CDR3 runs to 15 residues. Germline trimming cut 0 bases from V and 2 bases from J; bases unmatched to any gene: 4. As DNA, the CDR3 is TGTGCCAGCAGTGAAGCCGGGACAGTCGCCTACGAGCAGTACTTC. Translation: CASSEAGTVAYEQYF.

The genes are TRBV9 and TRBJ2-1, with 7 bases matching TRBD1. Germline-derived CDR1 and CDR2 are SGDLS and YYNGEE. The CDR3 loop spans 15 amino acids. After removal of 4 bases from V and 3 bases from J, the junction contained 7 bases not matched to a gene. The CDR3, as DNA: TGTGCCAGCAGCCTCGGGACAGCTTACTACAATGAGCAGTTCTTC. Residues: CASSLGTAYYNEQFF.

The CDR3 DNA sequence: TGTGCCAGCAGTGTGGGTCATTTCTCCTACAATGAGCAGTTCTTC. Amino acids: CASSVGHFSYNEQFF. The chain combines TRBV25-1 with TRBJ2-1; D gene unclear. V lost 4 bases, J lost 0 bases, and 10 bases lay in between. Germline assignment: CDR1 MGHDK and CDR2 SYGVNS. This CDR3 comprises 15 residues.

This clone was detected once. The genes are TRBV19 and TRBJ1-1, with TRBD1 matching 8 bases. The germline V gene has CDR1 LNHDA and CDR2 SQIVND (reference sequence). This CDR3 is 14 amino acids long. J was trimmed by 2 bases and V by 5 bases; bases with no gene match: 4. In DNA, the CDR3 is TGTGCCAGTAGTGTGACAGGGGCAAACACTGAAGCTTTCTTT. Residues: CASSVTGANTEAFF.

The chain employs TRBV6-4 and TRBJ2-1, with D possibly being TRBD2 (6 bases). CDR3 length: 17 amino acids. CDR1 is MRHNA and CDR2 is SNTAGT in the germline V gene. The germline V and J ends were trimmed by 0 bases and 8 bases, with 20 bases remaining between them. The CDR3 DNA is TGTGCCAGCAGTGACTCGGCGGGGATAACCAGCTTCGATGAGCAGTTCTTC. Residues: CASSDSAGITSFDEQFF.

The V call is TRBV30, the J call TRBJ1-5, with D maybe TRBD1 (5 bases). In germline, CDR1 is GTSNPN, CDR2 SVGIG (reference sequence). The CDR3 contains 14 residues. The V end lost 2 bases, the J end lost 7 bases, and 15 bases lay between the germline ends. DNA for the CDR3: TGTGCCTGGAGTAGGGCACAGGTGGGGCAGCCCCAGCATTTT. Encoded protein: CAWSRAQVGQPQHF.

This rearrangement joins TRBV4-2 to TRBJ1-4; 8 nucleotides align to TRBD1. CDR3 length: 16 amino acids. CDR1 and CDR2 (germline): LGHNA, YNFKEQ. The junction had 9 bases not matched to a gene; V was cut back by 3 bases and J by 6 bases. The CDR3 DNA is TGTGCCAGCAGCCAGGGCGCAGGGGGCGCGGATGAAAAACTGTTTTTT. It translates to CASSQGAGGADEKLFF.

The chain has TRBV28 and TRBJ2-7, with 9 bases aligning to TRBD1. The CDR3 covers 15 residues. CDR1 MDHEN and CDR2 SYDVKM come from the germline V gene. V shed 4 bases and J 6 bases; nucleotides not matched to a gene: 10. CDR3 residues: CASSYPGTGFGEQYF. CDR3 nucleotide sequence: TGTGCCAGCAGTTACCCCGGGACAGGGTTCGGCGAGCAGTACTTC.

The chain carries TRBV30 and TRBJ1-4; D perhaps matches TRBD1 (5 bases). Germline V lookup: CDR1 GTSNPN, CDR2 SVGIG (reference sequence). This CDR3 contains 11 residues. Trimming took off 0 bases at V and 10 bases at J, with 6 bases between the two ends. CDR3 sequence: CAWSVQGKLFF. The CDR3 DNA sequence: TGTGCCTGGAGTGTTCAGGGAAAACTGTTTTTT.

V is TRBV7-3 and J is TRBJ2-1, with D unclear. V was cut by 1 base and J by 8 bases, with 18 bases left in between. The CDR3 runs to 16 residues. Germline V gives CDR1 SGHTA, CDR2 FQGTGA. The CDR3 coding sequence is TGTGCCAGCAGCTTAAATCCATCCCGCGGACCCGATGAGCAGTTCTTC. Amino acids: CASSLNPSRGPDEQFF.

V and J are TRBV12-3 or TRBV12-4 and TRBJ1-1; D is perhaps TRBD1 (5 bases). V dropped 8 bases and J dropped 0 bases, with 7 bases sitting between them. The CDR3 runs to 12 residues. CDR3 region: CASGTVNTEAFF. As DNA, the CDR3 is TGTGCCAGCGGGACGGTGAACACTGAAGCTTTCTTT.

The rearrangement joins TRBV7-8 to TRBJ1-6, with a possible D match to TRBD1 (5 bases). The V gene lost 5 bases and the J gene lost 9 bases, with 14 bases spanning the gap. The CDR3 spans 14 residues. Germline V gene data show CDR1 as SGHVS and CDR2 as FQNEAQ. The CDR3 region is CASSVRDERSPLHF. Written as DNA, the CDR3 is TGTGCCAGCAGCGTCCGGGACGAGCGTTCACCCCTCCACTTT.

The chain is built from TRBV2 and TRBJ1-2; D gene unclear. This CDR3 is built from 16 residues. Germline CDR1 and CDR2: SNHLY and FYNNEI. Trimming shortened V by 3 bases and J by 4 bases, and 18 bases separated the two germline ends. CDR3 in amino acids: CASSEDRTAAGYGYTF. The DNA of the CDR3 is TGTGCCAGCAGTGAGGACCGTACCGCTGCGGGCTATGGCTACACCTTC.